The 27 T cell receptor beta chains listed next were all sequenced from one sample in a study of T cell responses to AZD1222 COVID-19 vaccine. Here immunoSEQ multiplex PCR was the method, and the copy in TCRdb shows in-frame clones only, minus some. The sample holds 120,000 or so clones; approximately 89% are singletons and the top ten take around 6%. Sequences were derived from peripheral blood, sampled on day 0 of AZD1222 vaccination. The receptors stem from an adult in good health.

The chain carries TRBV7-2 and TRBJ2-2, with D perhaps assigned TRBD1 or TRBD2 (5 bases each). CDR3 length: 15 amino acids. Germline V gene lookup returns CDR1 SGHTA and CDR2 FQGNSA. Trimming shortened V by 5 bases and J by 7 bases, and 17 bases separated the two germline ends. The CDR3 loop reads CASSTRPGPDGELFF. CDR3 coding DNA: TGTGCCAGCAGCACCAGGCCGGGGCCCGACGGGGAGCTGTTTTTT.

The rearrangement links TRBV7-2 to TRBJ2-7; D not certain. Germline V CDR1 and CDR2: SGHTA, FQGNSA. This CDR3 has 11 amino acids. Deletions cut 5 bases from V and 4 bases from J, with 6 bases between. CDR3 in amino acids: CASSMSYEQYF. The CDR3 region has the DNA TGTGCCAGCAGCATGAGTTACGAGCAGTACTTC.

The count of this clone is one. This chain links TRBV11-3 with TRBJ2-3; tentatively, D is TRBD1 (5 bases). Trimming took 1 base from V and 2 from J, leaving 7 bases between them. The CDR3 has 14 amino acids. The germline gives CDR1 SGHNT, CDR2 YENEEA. CDR3 region: CASSLGGLTDTQYF. CDR3 DNA: TGTGCCAGCAGCTTAGGGGGCCTCACAGATACGCAGTATTTT.

The genes are TRBV5-1 and TRBJ1-1; 12 bases map to TRBD1. The V and J ends lost 0 bases and 5 bases, in that order; junction bases with no gene match: 5. The germline CDR1 and CDR2 sequences are SGHRS and YFSETQ. The length of the CDR3 is 16 residues. In DNA, the CDR3 is TGCGCCAGCAGCTTGGAGGGGACAGGGGGCGGGACTGAAGCTTTCTTT. Residues: CASSLEGTGGGTEAFF.

The J gene is TRBJ1-2, the V gene TRBV7-9; D gene unclear. V lost 4 bases to trimming and J lost 4 bases, with 13 bases between them. This CDR3 is built from 14 residues. Germline values: CDR1 SEHNR, CDR2 FQNEAQ (reference sequence). The CDR3 is CASSSGLVPYGYTF. CDR3 DNA: TGTGCCAGCAGCTCTGGGCTGGTTCCCTATGGCTACACCTTC. Full variable domain (remainder filled in from reference TRBV7-9 and TRBJ1-2): DTGVSQNPRHKITKRGQNVTFRCDPISEHNRLYWYRQTLGQGPEFLTYFQNEAQLEKSRLLSDRFSAERPKGSFSTLEIQRTEQGDSAMYLCASSSGLVPYGYTFGSGTRLTVV.

V usage is TRBV7-9 and J usage is TRBJ1-4; TRBD1 matches at 8 bases. CDR1 is SEHNR and CDR2 is FQNEAQ in the germline V gene (reference sequence). Trimming at V came to 4 bases and at J to 7 bases, leaving 11 bases not matched to a gene. CDR3 size: 16 residues. This CDR3 reads CASSSPRQGTGEKLFF. The CDR3 DNA reads TGTGCCAGCAGCTCCCCTCGACAGGGGACGGGTGAAAAACTGTTTTTT.

The gene calls are TRBV24-1 and TRBJ1-5; D unclear. V lost 4 bases to trimming and J lost 7 bases, with 7 bases between them. The germline CDR1 and CDR2 sequences are KGHDR and SFDVKD. The CDR3 totals 12 residues. Here the CDR3 DNA reads TGTGCCACCAGTGACGACGGACAGCCCCAGCATTTT. As protein: CATSDDGQPQHF.

The chain has TRBV29-1 and TRBJ1-2, with 8 bases lining up with TRBD1. This CDR3 spans 11 amino acids. Germline V gene sequence: CDR1 SQVTM, CDR2 ANQGSEA. Germline trimming cut 7 bases from V and 4 bases from J; bases unmatched to any gene: 2. The DNA of the CDR3 is TGCAGCGCTGGGACAGGCTATGGCTACACCTTC. This sequence encodes CSAGTGYGYTF.

This chain links TRBV7-2 with TRBJ1-6, with no clear D. The CDR3 is made up of 13 amino acids. Trimming took off 4 bases at V and 7 bases at J, with 8 bases between the two ends. Germline V lookup: CDR1 SGHTA, CDR2 FQGNSA. CDR3 region: CASSSTPNSPLHF. The CDR3 DNA is TGTGCCAGCAGCTCAACCCCGAATTCACCCCTCCACTTT.

This chain joins TRBV7-9 and TRBJ2-1, with 12 bases identical to TRBD2. Germline V lookup: CDR1 SEHNR, CDR2 FQNEAQ (reference sequence). V trimming: 6 bases; J trimming: 7 bases; junction bases outside the gene matches: 7. The CDR3 is 15 residues long. The DNA for the CDR3 is TGTGCCAGCAGTCCTAGCGGGAGGGCCAATAATGAGCAGTTCTTC. It encodes CASSPSGRANNEQFF.

The rearrangement uses TRBV28 and TRBJ2-1; D might be TRBD1 (6 bases). The CDR3 is 17 residues long. The V gene's germline CDR1 is MDHEN and CDR2 SYDVKM. The germline V and J ends were trimmed by 7 bases and 5 bases, with 24 bases remaining between them. This CDR3 reads CASTPSGAGNRNNEQFF. The CDR3 DNA reads TGTGCCAGCACTCCCTCAGGGGCGGGTAATAGGAACAATGAGCAGTTCTTC. Supplemented by reference TRBV28 and TRBJ2-1, the full variable domain reads DVKVTQSSRYLVKRTGEKVFLECVQDMDHENMFWYRQDPGLGLRLIYFSYDVKMKEKGDIPEGYSVSREKKERFSLILESASTNQTSMYLCASTPSGAGNRNNEQFFGPGTRLTVL.

The genes are TRBV3-1 (or the pseudogene TRBV3-2) and TRBJ2-3; D might be TRBD1 (5 bases). The CDR3 is 13 residues long. The V end was cut by 3 bases, the J end by 5 bases, with 9 bases between. Germline assignment: CDR1 LGHDT and CDR2 YNNKEL (reference sequence). The CDR3: CASSQGRRDTQYF. The CDR3 DNA follows: TGTGCCAGCAGCCAGGGGCGCAGAGATACGCAGTATTTT.

The rearrangement links TRBV2 to TRBJ1-5; tentatively, D is TRBD1 (5 bases). Trimming removed 4 bases at V and 4 bases at J, with 8 bases between. The CDR3 spans 13 residues. CDR1 is SNHLY and CDR2 is FYNNEI in the germline V gene. The CDR3 reads CASSGQLNQPQHF. In nucleotides, the CDR3 is TGTGCCAGCAGTGGACAGCTTAATCAGCCCCAGCATTTT.

V gene TRBV10-3 combines with J gene TRBJ2-2; no reliable D call. Trimming left V 9 bases short and J 2 bases short, with 19 bases between. The CDR3 has 16 residues. Germline CDR1 is ENHRY and CDR2 is SYGVKD. CDR3 protein: CAIQRTDGINTGELFF. In nucleotides, the CDR3 is TGTGCCATACAAAGAACCGACGGAATTAACACCGGGGAGCTGTTTTTT.

J is TRBJ1-1 and V is TRBV5-1; D not certain. The CDR3 covers 13 residues. Trimming removed 9 bases from V and 1 base from J, with 13 bases in between. Germline assignment: CDR1 SGHRS and CDR2 YFSETQ. CDR3 coding DNA: TGCGCCACCCGGTCGGGCGGGAACACTGAAGCTTTCTTT. Its translation is CATRSGGNTEAFF. Drawing the rest from reference TRBV5-1 and TRBJ1-1, the complete variable domain is KAGVTQTPRYLIKTRGQQVTLSCSPISGHRSVSWYQQTPGQGLQFLFEYFSETQRNKGNFPGRFSGRQFSNSRSEMNVSTLELGDSALYLCATRSGGNTEAFFGQGTRLTVV.

The CDR3 region is CASSPPGGSEKLFF. The CDR3 bases are TGCGCCAGCAGCCCCCCCGGCGGGTCTGAAAAACTGTTTTTT. This chain joins TRBV5-1 and TRBJ1-4; unclear D gene. In germline, CDR1 is SGHRS, CDR2 YFSETQ. The CDR3 covers 14 residues. V lost 4 bases and J 7 bases, leaving 14 bases between the germline ends.

This sequence joins TRBV5-1 and TRBJ2-7, with 15 bases identical to TRBD2. CDR3 length: 14 amino acids. Unmatched junction bases numbered 2, after V lost 4 bases and J lost 6 bases. Germline values: CDR1 SGHRS, CDR2 YFSETQ. CDR3 residues: CASSPGLAGGEQYF. In nucleotides, the CDR3 is TGCGCCAGCAGCCCGGGACTAGCGGGAGGCGAGCAGTACTTC. Full variable domain (missing parts from reference TRBV5-1 and TRBJ2-7): KAGVTQTPRYLIKTRGQQVTLSCSPISGHRSVSWYQQTPGQGLQFLFEYFSETQRNKGNFPGRFSGRQFSNSRSEMNVSTLELGDSALYLCASSPGLAGGEQYFGPGTRLTVT.

V gene TRBV9 combines with J gene TRBJ2-2; D perhaps matches TRBD1 (6 bases). V gave up 6 bases and J gave up 5 bases, with 11 bases separating them. CDR3 length: 13 amino acids. CDR1 is SGDLS and CDR2 is YYNGEE in the germline V gene. DNA for the CDR3: TGTGCCAGCATACCAGGGGAAACCGGGGAGCTGTTTTTT. This translates into CASIPGETGELFF.

The V gene is TRBV5-1, the J gene TRBJ2-2; no firm D call. The length of the CDR3 is 13 residues. The germline CDR1 and CDR2 sequences are SGHRS and YFSETQ. Trimming removed 0 bases at V and 6 bases at J, with 6 bases between. DNA of the CDR3: TGCGCCAGCAGCTTGGTCTCGGCCGGGGAGCTGTTTTTT. Amino acid sequence: CASSLVSAGELFF.

This sequence joins TRBV10-3 and TRBJ1-6; unclear D gene. Germline values: CDR1 ENHRY, CDR2 SYGVKD. V was clipped by 5 bases and J by 6 bases, with 11 bases between them. The CDR3 spans 14 residues. For the CDR3, the DNA is TGTGCCATCAGTTCCGTCCCCGGTAATTCACCCCTCCACTTT. Its protein product is CAISSVPGNSPLHF.

J is TRBJ2-5 and V is TRBV15; D gene ambiguous. Germline V gives CDR1 LNHNV, CDR2 YYDKDF (reference sequence). The CDR3 has 14 amino acids. With 0 bases removed from V and 2 bases from J, the gap between germline ends came to 7 bases. Written as DNA, the CDR3 is TGTGCCACCAGCAGAGATCCCGGGCAAGAGACCCAGTACTTC. It yields the protein CATSRDPGQETQYF.

V is TRBV6-2 or TRBV6-3 and J is TRBJ1-4, with D perhaps matching TRBD1 (5 bases). This CDR3 has 16 residues. V lost 0 bases and J 7 bases, leaving 15 bases between the germline ends. Per the germline V gene, CDR1 is MNHEY and CDR2 is SVGEGT. The CDR3 sequence: CASSYSVREGSEKLFF. DNA for the CDR3: TGTGCCAGCAGTTACTCGGTTCGAGAGGGGTCTGAAAAACTGTTTTTT.

V gene TRBV5-6 combines with J gene TRBJ1-1, with D possibly matching TRBD1 (5 bases). CDR1 is SGHDT, CDR2 YYEEEE, per germline. This CDR3 is built from 13 residues. The V and J ends lost 1 base and 4 bases respectively, with 8 bases between them. CDR3: CASSLFGGTEAFF. CDR3 DNA: TGTGCCAGCAGCTTGTTTGGGGGCACTGAAGCTTTCTTT.

There are a few counts of this clone. J is TRBJ2-5 and V is TRBV5-1, with no clear D. Between the trimmed V and J ends, which lost 5 bases and 5 bases, there was a span of 16 bases. CDR1 is SGHRS and CDR2 is YFSETQ in the germline V gene. This CDR3 comprises 14 residues. The CDR3 bases are TGCGCCAGCAGAACACCGAGAATTGAGGAGACCCAGTACTTC. Translated, it gives CASRTPRIEETQYF.

The gene calls are TRBV3-1 (or the pseudogene TRBV3-2) and TRBJ1-1; a possible D gene is TRBD1 (5 bases). Germline CDR1 LGHDT, CDR2 YNNKEL (reference sequence). V was trimmed by 1 base and J by 3 bases, leaving 9 bases between them. This CDR3 is built from 14 residues. CDR3: CASSQGGADTEAFF. The CDR3 coding sequence is TGTGCCAGCAGCCAAGGGGGCGCCGACACTGAAGCTTTCTTT.

The chain combines TRBV19 with TRBJ1-5; the D is unclear. This CDR3 is built from 16 residues. Trimming took 6 bases from V and 0 from J, leaving 15 bases between them. Germline V lookup: CDR1 LNHDA, CDR2 SQIVND (reference sequence). CDR3 sequence (DNA): TGTGCCAGTAGGGAAGTTCTTAGCCGTAGCAATCAGCCCCAGCATTTT. Translation: CASREVLSRSNQPQHF.

The chain uses TRBV7-2 and TRBJ1-2; 8 positions match TRBD1. With V trimmed by 1 base and J by 6 bases, 4 bases remained unmatched. Looked up from germline, CDR1 is SGHTA and CDR2 is FQGNSA. CDR3 length: 14 residues. The CDR3 sequence: CASSLVRTGNGYTF. In DNA, the CDR3 is TGTGCCAGCAGCTTAGTAAGGACAGGGAATGGCTACACCTTC.